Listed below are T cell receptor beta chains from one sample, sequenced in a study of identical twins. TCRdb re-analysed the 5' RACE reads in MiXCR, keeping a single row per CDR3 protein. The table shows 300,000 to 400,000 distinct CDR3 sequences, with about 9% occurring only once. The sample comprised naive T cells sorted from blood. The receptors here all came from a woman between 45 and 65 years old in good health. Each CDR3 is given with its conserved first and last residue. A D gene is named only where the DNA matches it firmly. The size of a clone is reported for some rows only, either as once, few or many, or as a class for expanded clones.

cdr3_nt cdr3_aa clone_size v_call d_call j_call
TGTGCCAGCAGCCCGACTCCCTCGGATGAGCAGTTCTTC CASSPTPSDEQFF once TRBV5-4 NA TRBJ2-1
TGTGCCAGCAGCGTCCTAGCGGGAGTTCAAGATACGCAGTATTTT CASSVLAGVQDTQYF NA TRBV9 TRBD2 TRBJ2-3
TGTGCCAGCAGCAGGGGACTGAGTGTTGAGCAGTTCTTC CASSRGLSVEQFF NA TRBV6-1 NA TRBJ2-1
TGTGCCAGCAGTAAGGGACAGGGGGTAGATACGCAGTATTTT CASSKGQGVDTQYF many TRBV12-3/TRBV12-4 TRBD1 TRBJ2-3
TGTGCCAGCAGGCTAGGGCAGGGGAGGACAGATACGCAGTATTTT CASRLGQGRTDTQYF NA TRBV11-2 NA TRBJ2-3
TGTGCCAGCAGTGAAGCGCGAAGGACAGGGGATCCTAGCACAGATACGCAGTATTTT CASSEARRTGDPSTDTQYF many TRBV2 TRBD1 TRBJ2-3
TGCGCCAGCAGTCAATCGTTATCCCGGCCGCCTAAGGGAGACACTGAGCAGTTCTTC CASSQSLSRPPKGDTEQFF NA TRBV23-1 NA TRBJ2-1
TGTGCCCTCCTGACAGGAACGAACACCGGGGAGCTGTTTTTT CALLTGTNTGELFF many TRBV7-9 NA TRBJ2-2
TGTGCCATCAGTGAGTCTGGGGGGGCGAACACCGGGGAGCTGTTTTTT CAISESGGANTGELFF few TRBV10-3 TRBD2 TRBJ2-2
TGCGCCAGCAGCCCGGCGCGGCGGGCAGTTGCAGATACGCAGTATTTT CASSPARRAVADTQYF NA TRBV5-1 NA TRBJ2-3